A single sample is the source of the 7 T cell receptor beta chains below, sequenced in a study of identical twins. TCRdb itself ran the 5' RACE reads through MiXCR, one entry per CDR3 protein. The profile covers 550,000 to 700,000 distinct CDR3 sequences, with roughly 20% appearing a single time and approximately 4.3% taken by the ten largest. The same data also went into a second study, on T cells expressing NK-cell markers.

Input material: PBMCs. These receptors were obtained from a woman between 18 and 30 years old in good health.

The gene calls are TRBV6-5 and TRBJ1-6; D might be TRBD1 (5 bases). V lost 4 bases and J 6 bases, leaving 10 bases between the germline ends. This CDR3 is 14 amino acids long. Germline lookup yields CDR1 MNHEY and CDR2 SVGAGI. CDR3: CASSWTGTNSPLHF. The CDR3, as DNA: TGTGCCAGCAGTTGGACGGGGACTAATTCACCCCTCCACTTT.

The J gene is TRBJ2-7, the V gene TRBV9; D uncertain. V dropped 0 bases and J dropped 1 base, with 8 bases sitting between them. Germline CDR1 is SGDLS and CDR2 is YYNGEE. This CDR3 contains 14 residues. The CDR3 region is CASSVGLYSYEQYF. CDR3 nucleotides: TGTGCCAGCAGCGTAGGACTTTATTCCTACGAGCAGTACTTC.

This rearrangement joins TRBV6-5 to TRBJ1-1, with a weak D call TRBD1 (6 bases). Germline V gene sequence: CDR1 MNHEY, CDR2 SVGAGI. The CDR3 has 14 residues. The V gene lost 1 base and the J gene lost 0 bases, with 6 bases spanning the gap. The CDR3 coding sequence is TGTGCCAGCAGTTACTGGGACATGAACACTGAAGCTTTCTTT. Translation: CASSYWDMNTEAFF.

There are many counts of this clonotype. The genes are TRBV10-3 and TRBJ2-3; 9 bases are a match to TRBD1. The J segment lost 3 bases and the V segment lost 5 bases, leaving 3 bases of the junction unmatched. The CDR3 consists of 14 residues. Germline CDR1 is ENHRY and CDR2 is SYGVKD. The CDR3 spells CAISRTGETDTQYF. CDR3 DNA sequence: TGTGCCATCAGTCGGACAGGGGAGACAGATACGCAGTATTTT.

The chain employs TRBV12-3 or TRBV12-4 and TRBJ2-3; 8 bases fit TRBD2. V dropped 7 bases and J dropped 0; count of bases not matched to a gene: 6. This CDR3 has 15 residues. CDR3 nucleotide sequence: TGTGCCAGCACCTCGACTAGCGAAAGCACAGATACGCAGTATTTT. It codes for CASTSTSESTDTQYF.

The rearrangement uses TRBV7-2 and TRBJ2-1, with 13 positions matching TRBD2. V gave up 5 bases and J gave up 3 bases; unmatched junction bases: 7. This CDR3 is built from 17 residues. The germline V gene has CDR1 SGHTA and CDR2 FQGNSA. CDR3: CASSDTGTSGVYNEQFF. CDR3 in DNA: TGTGCCAGCAGCGATACCGGGACTAGCGGGGTCTACAATGAGCAGTTCTTC.

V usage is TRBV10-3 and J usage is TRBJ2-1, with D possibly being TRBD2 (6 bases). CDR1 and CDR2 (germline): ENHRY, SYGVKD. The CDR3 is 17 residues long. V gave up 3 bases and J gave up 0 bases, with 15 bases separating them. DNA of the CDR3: TGTGCCATCAGTGATGAGAGGCGGGGCAGCTCCTACAATGAGCAGTTCTTC. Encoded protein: CAISDERRGSSYNEQFF.